This T cell receptor beta chain was sequenced in a study of blood T cell repertoires in COVID-19. CDR1 is LNHNV, CDR2 YYDKDF, per germline (reference sequence). Trimming cost V 7 bases and J 7 bases; bases outside gene matches: 7. The CDR3 length is 15 residues. Data came from immunoSEQ multiplex PCR; TCRdb stores just in-frame clones and leaves some out. The profile shows around 62,000 clones, about nine tenths of them singletons. The sequenced sample consisted of peripheral blood. The TCR was taken from a woman aged 55 to 70 with COVID-19, enrolled during active disease. The chain has TRBV15 and TRBJ1-4; 12 nucleotides line up with TRBD1. The CDR3 is CATNRDRGRFEKLFF. The CDR3 nucleotides are TGTGCCACCAACCGGGACAGGGGGCGCTTTGAAAAACTGTTTTTT.